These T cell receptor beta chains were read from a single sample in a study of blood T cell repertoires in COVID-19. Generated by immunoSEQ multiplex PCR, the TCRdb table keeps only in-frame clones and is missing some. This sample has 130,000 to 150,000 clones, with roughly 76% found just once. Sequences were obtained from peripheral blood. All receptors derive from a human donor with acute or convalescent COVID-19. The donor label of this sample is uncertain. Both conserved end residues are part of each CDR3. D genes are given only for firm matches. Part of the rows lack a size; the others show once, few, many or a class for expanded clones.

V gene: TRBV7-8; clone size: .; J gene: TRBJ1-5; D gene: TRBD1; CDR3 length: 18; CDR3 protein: CASSSGFGQGASNQPQHF; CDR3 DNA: TGTGCCAGCAGTTCTGGTTTTGGGCAGGGGGCGAGCAATCAGCCCCAGCATTTT
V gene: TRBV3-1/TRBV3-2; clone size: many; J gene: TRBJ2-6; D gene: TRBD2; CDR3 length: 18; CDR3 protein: CASSPDSGGATGANVLTF; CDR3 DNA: TGTGCCAGCAGCCCCGACAGCGGGGGGGCCACTGGGGCCAACGTCCTGACTTTC
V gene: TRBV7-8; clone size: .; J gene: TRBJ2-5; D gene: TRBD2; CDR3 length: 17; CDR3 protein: CASSLGSLGLAEETQYF; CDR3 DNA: TGTGCCAGCAGCTTAGGCTCTCTGGGACTAGCGGAAGAGACCCAGTACTTC
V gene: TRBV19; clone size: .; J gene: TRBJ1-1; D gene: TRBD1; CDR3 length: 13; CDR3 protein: CASKYRGNTEAFF; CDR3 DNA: TGTGCCAGTAAGTACAGGGGAAACACTGAAGCTTTCTTT
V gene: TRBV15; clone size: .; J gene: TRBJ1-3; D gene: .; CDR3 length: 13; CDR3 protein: CATTLQAGNTIYF; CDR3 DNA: TGTGCCACCACCCTTCAGGCTGGAAACACCATATATTTT
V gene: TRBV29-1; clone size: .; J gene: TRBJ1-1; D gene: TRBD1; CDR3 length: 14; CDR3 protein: CSVVTPGTATEAFF; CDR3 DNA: TGCAGCGTTGTGACGCCCGGGACAGCCACTGAAGCTTTCTTT
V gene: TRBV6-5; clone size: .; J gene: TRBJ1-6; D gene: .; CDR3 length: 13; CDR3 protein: CASRGQINSPLHF; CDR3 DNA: TGTGCCAGCAGAGGACAGATTAATTCACCCCTCCACTTT
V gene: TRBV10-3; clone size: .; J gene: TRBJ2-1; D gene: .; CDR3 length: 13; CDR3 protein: CATQPSSYNEQFF; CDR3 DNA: TGTGCCACCCAACCGAGCTCCTACAATGAGCAGTTCTTC
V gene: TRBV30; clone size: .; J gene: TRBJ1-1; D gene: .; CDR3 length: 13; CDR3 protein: CAWSYGMNTEAFF; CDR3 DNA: TGTGCCTGGAGTTACGGGATGAACACTGAAGCTTTCTTT
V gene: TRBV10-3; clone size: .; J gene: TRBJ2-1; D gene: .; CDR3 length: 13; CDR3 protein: CATEDSSYNEQFF; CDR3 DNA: TGTGCCACCGAGGATTCCTCCTACAATGAGCAGTTCTTC
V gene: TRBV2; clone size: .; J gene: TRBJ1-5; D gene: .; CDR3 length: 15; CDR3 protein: CASRGGAWEGQPQHF; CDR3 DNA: TGTGCCAGCAGGGGAGGGGCTTGGGAAGGACAGCCCCAGCATTTT
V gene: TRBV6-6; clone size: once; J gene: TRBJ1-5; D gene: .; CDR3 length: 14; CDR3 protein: CASSYVAGNQPQHF; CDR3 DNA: TGTGCCAGCAGTTACGTAGCAGGCAATCAGCCCCAGCATTTT
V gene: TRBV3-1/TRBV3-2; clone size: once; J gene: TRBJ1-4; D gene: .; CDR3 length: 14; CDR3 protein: CASSPGHSNEKLFF; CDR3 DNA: TGTGCCAGCAGCCCGGGACATTCTAATGAAAAACTGTTTTTT
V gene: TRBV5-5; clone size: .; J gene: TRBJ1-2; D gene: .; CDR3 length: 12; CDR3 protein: CASSSHGSGYTF; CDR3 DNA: TGTGCCAGCAGCTCGCACGGGAGTGGCTACACCTTC
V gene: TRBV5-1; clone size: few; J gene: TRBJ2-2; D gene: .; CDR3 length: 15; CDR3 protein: CASSLGHRSTGELFF; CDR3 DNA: TGCGCCAGCAGCCTCGGACATCGATCCACCGGGGAGCTGTTTTTT
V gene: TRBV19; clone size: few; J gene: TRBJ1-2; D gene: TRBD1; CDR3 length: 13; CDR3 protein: CASKGQGNYGYTF; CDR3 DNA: TGTGCCAGTAAGGGACAGGGGAACTATGGCTACACCTTC
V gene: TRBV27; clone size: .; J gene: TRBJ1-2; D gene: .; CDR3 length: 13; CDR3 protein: CASSLTLLDDYTF; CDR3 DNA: TGTGCCAGCAGTCTCACCCTACTAGATGACTACACCTTC
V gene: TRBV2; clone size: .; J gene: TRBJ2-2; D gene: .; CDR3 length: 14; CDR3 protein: CASSEEGGRGELFF; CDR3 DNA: TGTGCCAGCAGTGAAGAAGGAGGGAGGGGGGAGCTGTTTTTT
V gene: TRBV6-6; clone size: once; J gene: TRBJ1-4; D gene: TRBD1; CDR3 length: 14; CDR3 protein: CASSTGVTNEKLFF; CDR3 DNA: TGTGCCAGCAGTACAGGGGTAACTAATGAAAAACTGTTTTTT
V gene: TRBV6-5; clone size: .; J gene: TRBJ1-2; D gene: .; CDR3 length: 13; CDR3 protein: CASSYSMVNPGAF; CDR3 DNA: TGTGCCAGCAGTTACTCGATGGTGAACCCAGGGGCCTTC
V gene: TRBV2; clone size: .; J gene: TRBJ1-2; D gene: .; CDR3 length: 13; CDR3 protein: CASRHLINYGYTF; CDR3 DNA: TGTGCCAGTAGACACCTCATTAACTATGGCTACACCTTC
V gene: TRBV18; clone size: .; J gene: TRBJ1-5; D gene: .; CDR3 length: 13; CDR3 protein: CASSRTDNQPQHF; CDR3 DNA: TGTGCCAGCTCACGGACAGACAATCAGCCCCAGCATTTT
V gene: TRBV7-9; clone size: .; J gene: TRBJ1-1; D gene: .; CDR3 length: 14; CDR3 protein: CASSSRDTNTEAFF; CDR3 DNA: TGTGCCAGCAGCTCCCGGGACACAAACACTGAAGCTTTCTTT
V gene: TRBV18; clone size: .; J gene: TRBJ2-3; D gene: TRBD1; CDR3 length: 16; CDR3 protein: CASSPTLSRGPGPQYF; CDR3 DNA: TGTGCCAGCTCACCAACCCTCTCGAGGGGGCCCGGGCCGCAGTATTTT
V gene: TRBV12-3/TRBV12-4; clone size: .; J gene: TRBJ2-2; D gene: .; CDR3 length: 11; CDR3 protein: CASSPPGVLFF; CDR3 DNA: TGTGCCAGCAGTCCTCCAGGGGTCCTGTTTTTT
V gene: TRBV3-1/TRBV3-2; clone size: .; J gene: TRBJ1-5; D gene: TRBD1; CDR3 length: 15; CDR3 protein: CASSLSGTGSQPQHF; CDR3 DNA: TGTGCCAGCAGCCTCTCCGGGACAGGGAGTCAGCCCCAGCATTTT
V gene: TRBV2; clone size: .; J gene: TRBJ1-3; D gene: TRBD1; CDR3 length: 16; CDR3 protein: CASSPGTGYSGNTIYF; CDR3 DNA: TGTGCCAGCAGCCCAGGGACAGGGTATTCTGGAAACACCATATATTTT
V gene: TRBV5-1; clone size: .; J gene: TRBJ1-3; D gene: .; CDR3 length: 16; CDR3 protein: CASSFDRPGSGNTIYF; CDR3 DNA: TGCGCCAGCAGCTTCGACAGGCCCGGCTCTGGAAACACCATATATTTT
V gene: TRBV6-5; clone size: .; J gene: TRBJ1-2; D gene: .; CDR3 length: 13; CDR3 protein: CASSPNRDIGYTF; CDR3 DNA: TGTGCCAGCAGCCCAAACCGGGACATCGGCTACACCTTC
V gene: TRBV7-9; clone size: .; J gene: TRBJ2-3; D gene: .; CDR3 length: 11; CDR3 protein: CASSSRDTQYF; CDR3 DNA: TGTGCCAGCAGCTCGAGAGATACGCAGTATTTT
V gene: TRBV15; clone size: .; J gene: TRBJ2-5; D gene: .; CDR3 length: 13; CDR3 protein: CATSRARVETQYF; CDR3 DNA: TGTGCCACCAGCAGAGCGAGGGTAGAGACCCAGTACTTC
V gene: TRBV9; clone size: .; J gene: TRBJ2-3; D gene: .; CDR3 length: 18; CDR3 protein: CASSVEGVGARSTDTQYF; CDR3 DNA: TGTGCCAGCAGCGTAGAGGGTGTAGGGGCGCGAAGCACAGATACGCAGTATTTT
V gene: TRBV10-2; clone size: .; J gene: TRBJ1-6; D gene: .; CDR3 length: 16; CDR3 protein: CASMELETYYNSPLHF; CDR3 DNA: TGCGCCAGCATGGAGTTGGAGACCTACTATAATTCACCCCTCCACTTT